The source of this T cell receptor beta chain is a study of radiation and T cells in renal cell carcinoma. The CDR3 covers 13 residues. Trimming removed 7 bases from V and 2 bases from J; junction bases left unmatched: 6. In germline, CDR1 is SQVTM, CDR2 ANQGSEA. Time point: blood 2 weeks post-SBRT. As for treatment: 15 Gy SBRT to primary tumor, nephrectomy 4 weeks later. The protocol was immunoSEQ multiplex PCR, while the TCRdb copy is restricted to in-frame clones and leaves out a portion. The sample holds about 130,000 clones, approximately 78% seen once. Study observations and caveats: Top tumor clonotypes rose in blood 2 weeks post-radiation, then contracted.

As for this clone: The antigen is unknown.

This TCR derives from a woman aged 60-70 years with renal cell carcinoma. The sequencing here drew on blood, taken from a patient whose treatment included radiotherapy and nephrectomy. J is TRBJ2-7 and V is TRBV29-1, with TRBD1 matching 9 bases. The CDR3 loop reads CSAEDRGTYEQYF. The CDR3 coding sequence is TGCAGCGCAGAGGACAGGGGAACCTACGAGCAGTACTTC.